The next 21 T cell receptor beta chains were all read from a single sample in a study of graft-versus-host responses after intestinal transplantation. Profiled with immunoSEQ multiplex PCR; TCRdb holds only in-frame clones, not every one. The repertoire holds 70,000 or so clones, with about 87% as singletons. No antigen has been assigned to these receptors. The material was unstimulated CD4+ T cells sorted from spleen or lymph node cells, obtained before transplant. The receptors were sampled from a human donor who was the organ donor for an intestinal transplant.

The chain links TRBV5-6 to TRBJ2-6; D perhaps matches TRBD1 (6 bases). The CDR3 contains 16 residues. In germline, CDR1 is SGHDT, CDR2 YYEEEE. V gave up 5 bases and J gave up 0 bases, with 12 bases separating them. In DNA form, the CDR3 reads TGTGCCAGCAGTCGACACAGGGACTCTGGGGCCAACGTCCTGACTTTC. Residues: CASSRHRDSGANVLTF.

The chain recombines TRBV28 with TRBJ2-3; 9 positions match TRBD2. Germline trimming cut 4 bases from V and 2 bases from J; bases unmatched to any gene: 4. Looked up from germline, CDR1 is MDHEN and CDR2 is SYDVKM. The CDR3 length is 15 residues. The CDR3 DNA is TGTGCCAGCAGTTCCAGCGGGGGGTTCACAGATACGCAGTATTTT. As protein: CASSSSGGFTDTQYF.

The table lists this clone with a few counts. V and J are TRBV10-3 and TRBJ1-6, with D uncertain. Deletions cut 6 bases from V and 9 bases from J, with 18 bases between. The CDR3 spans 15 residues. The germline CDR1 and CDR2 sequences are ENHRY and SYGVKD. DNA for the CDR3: TGTGCCATCAGCCCTGAGGCTGGTGGAAGTTCACCCCTCCACTTT. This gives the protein CAISPEAGGSSPLHF.

The CDR3 nucleotides read TGTGCTAGTGGAGATAGCGACAACAATGAGCAGTTCTTC. Its protein product is CASGDSDNNEQFF. The rearrangement uses TRBV12-5 and TRBJ2-1, with D possibly matching TRBD2 (5 bases). V was clipped by 6 bases and J by 5 bases, with 11 bases between them. The CDR3 is 13 amino acids. The germline CDR1 and CDR2 sequences are LGHNT and FRNRAP.

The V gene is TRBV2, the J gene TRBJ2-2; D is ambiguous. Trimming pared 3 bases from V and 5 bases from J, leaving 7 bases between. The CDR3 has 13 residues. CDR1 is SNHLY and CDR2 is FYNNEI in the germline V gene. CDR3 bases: TGTGCCAGCAGTGAGGCTGGTACCGGGGAGCTGTTTTTT. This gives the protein CASSEAGTGELFF.

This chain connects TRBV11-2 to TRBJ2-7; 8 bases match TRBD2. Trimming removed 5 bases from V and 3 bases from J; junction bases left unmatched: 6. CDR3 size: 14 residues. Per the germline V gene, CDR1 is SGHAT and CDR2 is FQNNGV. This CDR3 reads CASSPQLADYEQYV. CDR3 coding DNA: TGTGCCAGCAGCCCCCAACTAGCGGACTACGAGCAGTACGTC.

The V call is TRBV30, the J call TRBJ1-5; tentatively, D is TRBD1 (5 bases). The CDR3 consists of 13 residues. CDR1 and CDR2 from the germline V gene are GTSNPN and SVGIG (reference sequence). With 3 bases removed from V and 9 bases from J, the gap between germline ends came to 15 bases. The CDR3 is CAWSGQPDGPQHF. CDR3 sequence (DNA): TGTGCCTGGAGCGGACAACCTGATGGGCCCCAGCATTTT.

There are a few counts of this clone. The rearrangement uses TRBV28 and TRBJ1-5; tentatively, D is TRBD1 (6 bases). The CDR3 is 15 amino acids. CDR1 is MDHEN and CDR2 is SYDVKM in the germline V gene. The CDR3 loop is CASSGGQGRRQPQHF. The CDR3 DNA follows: TGTGCGAGCTCAGGAGGCCAGGGGCGGCGACAGCCCCAGCATTTT.

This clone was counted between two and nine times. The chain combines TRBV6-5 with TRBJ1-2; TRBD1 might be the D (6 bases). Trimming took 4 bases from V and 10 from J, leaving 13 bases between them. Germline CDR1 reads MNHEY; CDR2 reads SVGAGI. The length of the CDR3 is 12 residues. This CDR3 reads CASSSRNRDYTF. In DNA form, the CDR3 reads TGTGCCAGCAGTTCCAGAAACAGGGACTACACCTTC.

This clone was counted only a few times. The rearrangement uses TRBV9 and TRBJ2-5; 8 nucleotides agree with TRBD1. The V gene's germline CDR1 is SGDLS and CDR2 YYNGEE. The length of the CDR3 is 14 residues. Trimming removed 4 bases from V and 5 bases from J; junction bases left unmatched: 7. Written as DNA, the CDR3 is TGTGCCAGCAGCTCCCGGACAGGGCGGGAGACCCAGTACTTC. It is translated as CASSSRTGRETQYF.

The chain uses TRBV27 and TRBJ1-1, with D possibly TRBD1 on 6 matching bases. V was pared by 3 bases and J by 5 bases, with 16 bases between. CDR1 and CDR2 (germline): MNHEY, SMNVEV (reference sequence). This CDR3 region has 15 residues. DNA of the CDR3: TGTGCCAGCAGTTTTTTGGGGGGGCGCCGAACTGAAGCTTTCTTT. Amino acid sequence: CASSFLGGRRTEAFF.

CDR3 amino acids: CASSLEGAAGAEQYV. As DNA, the CDR3 is TGTGCCAGCAGCTTAGAGGGTGCTGCGGGGGCCGAGCAGTACGTC. The chain combines TRBV7-8 with TRBJ2-7; D possibly corresponds to TRBD2 (7 bases). Germline loops: CDR1 SGHVS, CDR2 FQNEAQ. The V gene lost 1 base and the J gene lost 6 bases, with 16 bases spanning the gap. The CDR3 consists of 15 residues.

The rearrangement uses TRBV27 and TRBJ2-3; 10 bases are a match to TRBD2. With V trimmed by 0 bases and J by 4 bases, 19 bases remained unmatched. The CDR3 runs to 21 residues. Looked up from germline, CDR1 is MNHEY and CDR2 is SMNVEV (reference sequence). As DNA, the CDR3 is TGTGCCAGCAGTTTATCGAGCCTGCGGGTGGCTAGCGGGGGCGAGGCAGATACGCAGTATTTT. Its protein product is CASSLSSLRVASGGEADTQYF.

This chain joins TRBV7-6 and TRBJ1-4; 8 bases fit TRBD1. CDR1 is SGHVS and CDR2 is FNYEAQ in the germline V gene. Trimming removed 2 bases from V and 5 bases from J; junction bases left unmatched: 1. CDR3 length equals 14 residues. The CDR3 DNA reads TGTGCCAGCAGCTTAAGGACAGGGAATGAAAAACTGTTTTTT. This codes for CASSLRTGNEKLFF.

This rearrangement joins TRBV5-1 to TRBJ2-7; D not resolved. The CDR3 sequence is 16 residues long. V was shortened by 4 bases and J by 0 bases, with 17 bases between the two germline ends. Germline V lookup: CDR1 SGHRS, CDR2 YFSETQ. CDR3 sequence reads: CASSASLRMSSYEQYV. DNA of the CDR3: TGCGCCAGCAGCGCGTCTTTGCGGATGAGCTCCTACGAGCAGTACGTC.

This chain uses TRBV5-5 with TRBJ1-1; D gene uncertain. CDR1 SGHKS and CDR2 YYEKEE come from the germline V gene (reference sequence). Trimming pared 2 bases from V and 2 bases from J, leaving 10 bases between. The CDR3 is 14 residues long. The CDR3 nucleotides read TGTGCCAGCAGCTTCCCTACCGTAAACACTGAAGCTTTCTTT. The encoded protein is CASSFPTVNTEAFF.

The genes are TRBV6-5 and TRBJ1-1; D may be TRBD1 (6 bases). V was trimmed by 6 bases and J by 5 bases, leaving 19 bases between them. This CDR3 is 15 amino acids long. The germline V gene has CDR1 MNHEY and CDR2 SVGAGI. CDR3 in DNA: TGTGCCAGCAGCATCCTAGCGGGGGCTGGTACTGAAGCTTTCTTT. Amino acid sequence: CASSILAGAGTEAFF.

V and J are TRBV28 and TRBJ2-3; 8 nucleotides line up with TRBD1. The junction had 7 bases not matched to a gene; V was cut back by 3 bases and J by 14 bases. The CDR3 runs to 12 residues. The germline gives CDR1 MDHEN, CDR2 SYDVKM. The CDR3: CASSLGKGQGYF. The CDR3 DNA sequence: TGTGCCAGCAGTTTGGGGAAAGGACAGGGGTATTTT.

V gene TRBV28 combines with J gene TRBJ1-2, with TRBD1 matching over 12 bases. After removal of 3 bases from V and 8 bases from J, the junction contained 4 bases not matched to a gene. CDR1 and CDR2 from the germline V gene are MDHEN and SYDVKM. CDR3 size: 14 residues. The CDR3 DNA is TGTGCCAGCAGTTTGGGACAGGGGGCGGGAGGCTACACCTTC. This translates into CASSLGQGAGGYTF.

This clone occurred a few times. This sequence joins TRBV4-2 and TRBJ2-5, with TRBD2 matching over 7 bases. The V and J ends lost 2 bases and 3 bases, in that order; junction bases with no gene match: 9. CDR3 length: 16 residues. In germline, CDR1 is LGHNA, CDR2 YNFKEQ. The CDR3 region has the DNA TGTGCCAGCAGCCAAATGCTGGCTAGCGGTAAAGAGACCCAGTACTTC. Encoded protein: CASSQMLASGKETQYF.

For the CDR3, the DNA is TGTGCCAGCAGTCCCCGACCAGGGAGGACTGAAGCTTTCTTT. It codes for CASSPRPGRTEAFF. This rearrangement joins TRBV6-1 to TRBJ1-1; TRBD1 might be the D (5 bases). Trimming shortened V by 5 bases and J by 5 bases, and 15 bases separated the two germline ends. The CDR3 length is 14 residues. Germline V gene data show CDR1 as MNHNS and CDR2 as SASEGT.